One sample yielded the 11 T cell receptor beta chains listed below, sequenced in a study of pediatric ulcerative colitis. The protocol was immunoSEQ multiplex PCR, while the TCRdb copy is restricted to in-frame clones and leaves out a portion. The table lists around 34,000 clones, roughly 81% of them singletons. Rectal tissue came from one to two pinch biopsies taken at colonoscopy. Sequencing input: gut tissue. The source of these receptors is a boy aged 5 to 17 with mild ulcerative colitis.

The chain carries TRBV5-1 and TRBJ2-3; no clear D gene. Germline V CDR1 and CDR2: SGHRS, YFSETQ. Trimming cost V 5 bases and J 2 bases, with 9 bases left between them. The CDR3 has 13 amino acids. The CDR3 coding sequence is TGCGCCAGCAGAAACAGCCTCACAGATACGCAGTATTTT. Its protein is CASRNSLTDTQYF.

V usage is TRBV25-1 and J usage is TRBJ1-2; D may be TRBD1 (6 bases). The germline CDR1 and CDR2 sequences are MGHDK and SYGVNS. The CDR3 length is 15 residues. Trimming stripped 1 base from V and 4 bases from J, with 13 bases between. The CDR3 loop reads CASSEFGQRGYGYTF. For the CDR3, the DNA is TGTGCCAGCAGTGAATTTGGACAGAGGGGCTATGGCTACACCTTC.

In this sample, this clone turned up once. In nucleotides, the CDR3 is TGTGCCTGGACCGATAGCGGGGGGGCGTCGGAGACCCAGTACTTC. Protein: CAWTDSGGASETQYF. The chain combines TRBV30 with TRBJ2-5; 11 bases are a match to TRBD2. The CDR3 consists of 15 residues. Trimming at V came to 4 bases and at J to 5 bases, leaving 9 bases not matched to a gene. Germline-derived CDR1 and CDR2 are GTSNPN and SVGIG (reference sequence).

A single count supports this clone. This chain connects TRBV19 to TRBJ1-5; D is uncertain. Germline CDR1 reads LNHDA; CDR2 reads SQIVND (reference sequence). V was cut by 4 bases and J by 0 bases, with 10 bases left in between. The CDR3 has 15 amino acids. CDR3 protein: CASSTLGYSNQPQHF. CDR3 in DNA: TGTGCCAGTAGTACCCTCGGATATAGCAATCAGCCCCAGCATTTT.

This clone was recorded a few times. V and J are TRBV6-6 and TRBJ2-3; D is possibly TRBD1 (6 bases). Per the germline V gene, CDR1 is MNHNY and CDR2 is SVGAGI (reference sequence). Trimming cost V 5 bases and J 2 bases, with 17 bases left between them. This CDR3 is 16 amino acids long. CDR3 coding DNA: TGTGCCAGCAGTCCAGCACAGGGCCCACCCACAGATACGCAGTATTTT. It specifies CASSPAQGPPTDTQYF.

The J gene is TRBJ2-7, the V gene TRBV4-2, with a tentative D call TRBD2 (6 bases). Trimming cost V 0 bases and J 3 bases, with 12 bases left between them. Germline V gene sequence: CDR1 LGHNA, CDR2 YNFKEQ. The CDR3 sequence is 15 residues long. The DNA for the CDR3 is TGTGCCAGCAGCCAAGAACCAGCGGGTAGCTACGAGCAGTACTTC. It codes for CASSQEPAGSYEQYF.

This chain's CDR3 is CASSSPGQGIHEQYF. In nucleotides, the CDR3 is TGCGCCAGCAGCTCTCCGGGACAGGGTATCCACGAGCAGTACTTC. The chain combines TRBV5-1 with TRBJ2-7; the match to TRBD1 covers 9 bases. Germline-derived CDR1 and CDR2 are SGHRS and YFSETQ. J gave up 5 bases and V 3 bases, and 9 bases lay outside the gene matches. This CDR3 contains 15 residues.

V usage is TRBV5-8 and J usage is TRBJ1-4; maybe TRBD1 (6 bases). V was trimmed by 6 bases and J by 5 bases, leaving 17 bases between them. The CDR3 is made up of 15 amino acids. Germline CDR1 reads SGHTS; CDR2 reads YDEGEE. CDR3 sequence (DNA): TGTGCCAGCATCGCGGCCCAGGGGCTCAATGAAAAACTGTTTTTT. This translates into CASIAAQGLNEKLFF.

The rearrangement uses TRBV7-9 and TRBJ2-5; possibly TRBD2 for D (6 bases). Trimming cost V 4 bases and J 3 bases, with 12 bases left between them. CDR1 is SEHNR, CDR2 FQNEAQ, per germline (reference sequence). This CDR3 spans 14 amino acids. The CDR3 here is CASSWGLHKETQYF. The CDR3 DNA reads TGTGCCAGCAGCTGGGGACTTCACAAAGAGACCCAGTACTTC.

The chain combines TRBV30 with TRBJ1-2; D is uncertain. The CDR3 totals 15 residues. Germline assignment: CDR1 GTSNPN and CDR2 SVGIG (reference sequence). V was cut by 1 base and J by 7 bases, with 19 bases left in between. The CDR3 loop is CAWSGPREKEVGYTF. DNA for the CDR3: TGTGCCTGGAGTGGACCCCGGGAAAAGGAGGTTGGCTACACCTTC. Complete variable domain (other parts from reference TRBV30 and TRBJ1-2): SQTIHQWPATLVQPVGSPLSLECTVEGTSNPNLYWYRQAAGRGLQLLFYSVGIGQISSEVPQNLSASRPQDRQFILSSKKLLLSDSGFYLCAWSGPREKEVGYTFGSGTRLTVV.

The chain uses TRBV1 and TRBJ2-7; whether TRBD2, the table's D call, matches the DNA was not checked. TRBV1 is deemed a pseudogene. The CDR3 runs to 15 residues. CDR3 nucleotide sequence: TGCACCAGCAGCCAAGTTCTGGGGAGCTCCTACGAGCAGTACTTC. This sequence encodes CTSSQVLGSSYEQYF.